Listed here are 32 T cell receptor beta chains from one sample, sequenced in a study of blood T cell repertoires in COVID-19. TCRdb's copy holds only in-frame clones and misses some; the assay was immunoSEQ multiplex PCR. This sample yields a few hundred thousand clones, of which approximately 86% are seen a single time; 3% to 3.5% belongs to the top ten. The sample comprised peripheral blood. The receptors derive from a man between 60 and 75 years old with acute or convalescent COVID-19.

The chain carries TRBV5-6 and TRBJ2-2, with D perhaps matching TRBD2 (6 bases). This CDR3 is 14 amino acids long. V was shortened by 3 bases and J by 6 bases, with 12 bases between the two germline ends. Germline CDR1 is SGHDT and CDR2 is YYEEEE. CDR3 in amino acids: CASSSDYQPGELFF. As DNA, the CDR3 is TGTGCCAGCAGCTCGGACTACCAACCCGGGGAGCTGTTTTTT. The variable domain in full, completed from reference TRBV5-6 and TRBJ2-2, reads DAGVTQSPTHLIKTRGQQVTLRCSPKSGHDTVSWYQQALGQGPQFIFQYYEEEERQRGNFPDRFSGHQFPNYSSELNVNALLLGDSALYLCASSSDYQPGELFFGEGSRLTVL.

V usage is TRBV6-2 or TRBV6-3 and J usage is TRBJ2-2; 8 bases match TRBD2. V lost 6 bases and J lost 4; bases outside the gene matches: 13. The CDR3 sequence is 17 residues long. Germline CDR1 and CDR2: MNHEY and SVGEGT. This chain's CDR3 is CASSNELAARGTGELFF. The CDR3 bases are TGTGCCAGCAGCAATGAACTAGCGGCACGGGGCACCGGGGAGCTGTTTTTT.

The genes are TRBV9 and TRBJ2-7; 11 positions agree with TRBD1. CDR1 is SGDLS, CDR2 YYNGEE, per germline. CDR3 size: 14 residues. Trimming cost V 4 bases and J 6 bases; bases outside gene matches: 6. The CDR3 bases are TGTGCCAGCAGCCCAATCGGGACAGGGGGCGAGCAGTACTTC. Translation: CASSPIGTGGEQYF.

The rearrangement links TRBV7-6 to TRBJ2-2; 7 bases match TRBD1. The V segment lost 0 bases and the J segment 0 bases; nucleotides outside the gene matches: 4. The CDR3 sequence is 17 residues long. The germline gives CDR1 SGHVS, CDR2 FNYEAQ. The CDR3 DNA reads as TGTGCCAGCAGCTTAGCGAGAGGGACAGCGAACACCGGGGAGCTGTTTTTT. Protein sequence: CASSLARGTANTGELFF.

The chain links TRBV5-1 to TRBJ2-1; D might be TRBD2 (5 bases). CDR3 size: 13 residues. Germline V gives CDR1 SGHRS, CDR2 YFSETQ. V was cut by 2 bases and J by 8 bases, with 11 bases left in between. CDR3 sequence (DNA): TGCGCCAGCAGCTTCCCGGGAATCTATGAGCAGTTCTTC. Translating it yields CASSFPGIYEQFF.

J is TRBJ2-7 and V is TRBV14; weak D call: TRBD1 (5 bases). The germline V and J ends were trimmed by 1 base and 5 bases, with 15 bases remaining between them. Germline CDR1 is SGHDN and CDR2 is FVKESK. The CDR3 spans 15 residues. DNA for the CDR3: TGTGCCAGCAGCCAAGCTAGGGGATGGGGCCACGAGCAGTACTTC. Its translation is CASSQARGWGHEQYF.

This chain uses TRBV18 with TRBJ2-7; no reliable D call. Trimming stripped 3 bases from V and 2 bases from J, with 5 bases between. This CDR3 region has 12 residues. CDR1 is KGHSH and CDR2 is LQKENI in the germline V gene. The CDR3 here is CASSPNPYEQYF. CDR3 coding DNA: TGTGCCAGCTCACCCAATCCCTACGAGCAGTACTTC. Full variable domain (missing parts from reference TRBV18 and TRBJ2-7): NAGVMQNPRHLVRRRGQEARLRCSPMKGHSHVYWYRQLPEEGLKFMVYLQKENIIDESGMPKERFSAEFPKEGPSILRIQQVVRGDSAAYFCASSPNPYEQYFGPGTRLTVT.

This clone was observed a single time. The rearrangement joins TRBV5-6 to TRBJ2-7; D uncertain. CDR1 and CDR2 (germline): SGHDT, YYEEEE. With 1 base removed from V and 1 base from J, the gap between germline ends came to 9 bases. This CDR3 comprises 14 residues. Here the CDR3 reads CASSLLAGSYEQYF. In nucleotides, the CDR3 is TGTGCCAGCAGCTTGCTCGCCGGGTCCTACGAGCAGTACTTC.

DNA for the CDR3: TGTGCCAGTAGTCCCCGGGACAGGAGGCCGCGTGGCTACACCTTC. Translated: CASSPRDRRPRGYTF. The chain carries TRBV19 and TRBJ1-2; 8 bases fit TRBD1. The CDR3 loop spans 15 amino acids. V gave up 5 bases and J gave up 7 bases; unmatched junction bases: 12. CDR1 is LNHDA, CDR2 SQIVND, per germline (reference sequence).

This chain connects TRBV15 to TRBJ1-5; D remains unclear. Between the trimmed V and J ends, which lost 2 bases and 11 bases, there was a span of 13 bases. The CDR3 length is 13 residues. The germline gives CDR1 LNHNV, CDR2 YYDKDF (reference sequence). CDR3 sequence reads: CATSRPDTAAQHF. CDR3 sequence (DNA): TGTGCCACCAGCAGACCTGACACCGCCGCCCAGCATTTT.

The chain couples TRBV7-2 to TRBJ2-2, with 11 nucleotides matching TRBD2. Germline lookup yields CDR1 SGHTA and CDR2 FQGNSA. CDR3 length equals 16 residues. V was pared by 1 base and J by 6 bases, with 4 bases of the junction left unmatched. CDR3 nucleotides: TGTGCCAGCAGCTTAGGTTTAGCGGGGGGGCCCGGGGAGCTGTTTTTT. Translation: CASSLGLAGGPGELFF. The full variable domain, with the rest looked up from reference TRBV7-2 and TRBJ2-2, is GAGVSQSPSNKVTEKGKDVELRCDPISGHTALYWYRQSLGQGLEFLIYFQGNSAPDKSGLPSDRFSAERTGGSVSTLTIQRTQQEDSAVYLCASSLGLAGGPGELFFGEGSRLTVL.

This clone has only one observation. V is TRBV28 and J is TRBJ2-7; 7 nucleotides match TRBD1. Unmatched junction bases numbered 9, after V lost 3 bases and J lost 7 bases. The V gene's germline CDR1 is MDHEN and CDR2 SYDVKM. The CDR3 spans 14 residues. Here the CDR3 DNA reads TGTGCCAGCAGTTTGGGGGCAGGGGGTCAGGAGCAGTACTTC. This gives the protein CASSLGAGGQEQYF.

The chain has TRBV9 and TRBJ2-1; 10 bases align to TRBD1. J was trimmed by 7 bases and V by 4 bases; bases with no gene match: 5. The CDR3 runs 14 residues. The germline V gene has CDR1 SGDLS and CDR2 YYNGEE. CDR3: CASSFWTGGNEQFF. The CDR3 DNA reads TGTGCCAGCAGCTTCTGGACAGGGGGAAATGAGCAGTTCTTC.

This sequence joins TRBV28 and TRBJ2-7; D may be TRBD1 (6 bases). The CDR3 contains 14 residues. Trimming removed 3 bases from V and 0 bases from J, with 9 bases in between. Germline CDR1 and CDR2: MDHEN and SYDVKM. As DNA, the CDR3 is TGTGCCAGCAGTTTGGACAGACCCTCCTACGAGCAGTACTTC. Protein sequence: CASSLDRPSYEQYF.

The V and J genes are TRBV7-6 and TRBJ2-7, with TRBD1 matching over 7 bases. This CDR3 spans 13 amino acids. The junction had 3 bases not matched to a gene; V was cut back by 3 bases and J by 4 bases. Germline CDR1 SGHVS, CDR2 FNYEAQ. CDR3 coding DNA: TGTGCCAGCAGCTTGACAGGGACGTACGAGCAGTACTTC. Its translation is CASSLTGTYEQYF.

The CDR3 nucleotides read TGTGCCAGCAGGCCAACGGGGGGGCCGGCCGGGGAGCTGTTTTTT. Its translation: CASRPTGGPAGELFF. This chain joins TRBV6-5 and TRBJ2-2, with 8 bases matching TRBD2. The CDR3 runs 15 residues. J lost 6 bases, V lost 6 bases, and 9 bases had no gene match. CDR1 and CDR2 (germline): MNHEY, SVGAGI.

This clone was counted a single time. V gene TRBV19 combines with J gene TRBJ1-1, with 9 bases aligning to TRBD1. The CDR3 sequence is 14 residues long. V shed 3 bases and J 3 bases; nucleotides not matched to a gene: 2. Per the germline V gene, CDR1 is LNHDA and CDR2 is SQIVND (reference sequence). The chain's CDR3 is CASSMTGGDTEAFF. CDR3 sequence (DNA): TGTGCCAGTAGTATGACAGGGGGTGACACTGAAGCTTTCTTT.

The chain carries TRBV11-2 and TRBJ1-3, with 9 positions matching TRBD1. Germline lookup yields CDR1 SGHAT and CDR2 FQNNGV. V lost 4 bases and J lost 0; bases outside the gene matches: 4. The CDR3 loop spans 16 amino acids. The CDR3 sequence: CASSWGQGNSGNTIYF. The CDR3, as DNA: TGTGCCAGCAGCTGGGGACAGGGTAACTCTGGAAACACCATATATTTT.

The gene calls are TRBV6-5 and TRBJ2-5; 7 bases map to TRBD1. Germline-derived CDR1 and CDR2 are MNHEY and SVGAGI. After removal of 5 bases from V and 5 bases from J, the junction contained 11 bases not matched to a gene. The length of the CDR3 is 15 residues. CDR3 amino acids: CASSPPTGSGETQYF. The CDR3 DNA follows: TGTGCCAGCAGTCCACCGACAGGGTCGGGGGAGACCCAGTACTTC.

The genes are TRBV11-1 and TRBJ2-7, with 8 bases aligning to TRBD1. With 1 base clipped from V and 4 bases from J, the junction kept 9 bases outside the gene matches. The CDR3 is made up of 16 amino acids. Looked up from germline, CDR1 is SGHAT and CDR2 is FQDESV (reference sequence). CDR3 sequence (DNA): TGTGCCAGCAGCTTAGATGGACAGGGAGCCCGATACGAGCAGTACTTC. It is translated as CASSLDGQGARYEQYF.

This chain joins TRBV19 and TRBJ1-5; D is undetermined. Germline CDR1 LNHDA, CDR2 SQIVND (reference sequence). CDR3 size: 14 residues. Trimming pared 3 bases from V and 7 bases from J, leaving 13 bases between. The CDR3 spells CASSIPGFGQPQHF. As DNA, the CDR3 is TGTGCCAGTAGTATTCCGGGTTTTGGGCAGCCCCAGCATTTT.

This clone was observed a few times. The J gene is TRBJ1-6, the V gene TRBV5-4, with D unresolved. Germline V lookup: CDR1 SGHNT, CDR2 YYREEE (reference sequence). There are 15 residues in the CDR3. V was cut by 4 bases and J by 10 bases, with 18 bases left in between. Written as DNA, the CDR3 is TGTGCCAGCAGCCCCCGGGGAACAACCGGATCACCCCTCCACTTT. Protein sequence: CASSPRGTTGSPLHF.

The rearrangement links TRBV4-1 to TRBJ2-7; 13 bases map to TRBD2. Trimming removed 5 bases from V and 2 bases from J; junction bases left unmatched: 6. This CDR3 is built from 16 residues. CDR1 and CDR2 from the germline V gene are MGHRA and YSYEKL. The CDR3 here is CASSYGTSGAAYEQYF. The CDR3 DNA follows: TGCGCCAGCAGCTACGGGACTAGCGGGGCCGCCTACGAGCAGTACTTC.

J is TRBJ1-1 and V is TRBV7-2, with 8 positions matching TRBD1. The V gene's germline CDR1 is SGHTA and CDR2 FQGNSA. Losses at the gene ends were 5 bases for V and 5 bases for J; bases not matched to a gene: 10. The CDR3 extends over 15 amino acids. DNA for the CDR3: TGTGCCAGCAGCGGACAGGGAGGCGGAGTAACTGAAGCTTTCTTT. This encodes CASSGQGGGVTEAFF.

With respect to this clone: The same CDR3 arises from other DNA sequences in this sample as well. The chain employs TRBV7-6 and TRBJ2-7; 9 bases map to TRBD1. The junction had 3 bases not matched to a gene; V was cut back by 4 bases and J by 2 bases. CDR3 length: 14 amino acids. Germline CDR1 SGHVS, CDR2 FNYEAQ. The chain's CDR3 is CASSSDRGTYEQYF. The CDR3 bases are TGTGCCAGCAGCTCCGACAGGGGGACCTACGAGCAGTACTTC.

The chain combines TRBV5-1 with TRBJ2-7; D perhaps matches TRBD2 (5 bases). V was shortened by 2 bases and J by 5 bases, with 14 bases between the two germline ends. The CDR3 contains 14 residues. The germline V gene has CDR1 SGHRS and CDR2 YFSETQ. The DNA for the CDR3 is TGCGCCAGCAGCTTAAGCGGCAGGATGCACGAGCAGTACTTC. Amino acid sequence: CASSLSGRMHEQYF.

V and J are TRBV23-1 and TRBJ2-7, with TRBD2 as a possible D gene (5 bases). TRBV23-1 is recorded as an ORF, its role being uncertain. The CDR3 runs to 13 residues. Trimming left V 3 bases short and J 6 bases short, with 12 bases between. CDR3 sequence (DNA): TGCGCCAGCAGTCAGAGGGCCCTTCTCGAGCAGTACTTC. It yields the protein CASSQRALLEQYF.

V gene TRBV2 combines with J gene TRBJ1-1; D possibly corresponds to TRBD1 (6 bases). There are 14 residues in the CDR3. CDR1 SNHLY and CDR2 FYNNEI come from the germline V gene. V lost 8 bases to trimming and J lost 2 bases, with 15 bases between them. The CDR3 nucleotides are TGTGCCAGCGTGTGGACAGACGGAAACACTGAAGCTTTCTTT. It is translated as CASVWTDGNTEAFF.

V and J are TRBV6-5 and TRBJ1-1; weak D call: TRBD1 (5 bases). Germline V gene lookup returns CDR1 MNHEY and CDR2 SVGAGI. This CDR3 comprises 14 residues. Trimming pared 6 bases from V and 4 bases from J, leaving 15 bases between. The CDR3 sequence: CASRTGGRGTEAFF. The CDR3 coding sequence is TGTGCCAGCAGGACGGGGGGACGGGGCACTGAAGCTTTCTTT.

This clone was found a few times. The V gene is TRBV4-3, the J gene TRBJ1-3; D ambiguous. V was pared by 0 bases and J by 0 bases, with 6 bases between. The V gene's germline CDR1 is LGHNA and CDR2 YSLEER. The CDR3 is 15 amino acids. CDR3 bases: TGCGCCAGCAGCCAAGAGCGGAACTCTGGAAACACCATATATTTT. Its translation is CASSQERNSGNTIYF.

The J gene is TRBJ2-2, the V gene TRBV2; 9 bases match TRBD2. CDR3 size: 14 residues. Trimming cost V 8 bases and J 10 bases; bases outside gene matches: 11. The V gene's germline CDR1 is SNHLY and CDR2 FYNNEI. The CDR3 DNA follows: TGTGCCAGCGAGCTATTGCGGGGGGGGACGGAGCTGTTTTTT. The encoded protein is CASELLRGGTELFF.

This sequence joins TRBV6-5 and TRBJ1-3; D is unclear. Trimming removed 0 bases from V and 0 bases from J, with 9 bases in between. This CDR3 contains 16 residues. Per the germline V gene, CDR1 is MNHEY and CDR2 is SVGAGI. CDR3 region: CASSYSSFSSGNTIYF. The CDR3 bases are TGTGCCAGCAGTTACTCATCCTTTTCCTCTGGAAACACCATATATTTT.